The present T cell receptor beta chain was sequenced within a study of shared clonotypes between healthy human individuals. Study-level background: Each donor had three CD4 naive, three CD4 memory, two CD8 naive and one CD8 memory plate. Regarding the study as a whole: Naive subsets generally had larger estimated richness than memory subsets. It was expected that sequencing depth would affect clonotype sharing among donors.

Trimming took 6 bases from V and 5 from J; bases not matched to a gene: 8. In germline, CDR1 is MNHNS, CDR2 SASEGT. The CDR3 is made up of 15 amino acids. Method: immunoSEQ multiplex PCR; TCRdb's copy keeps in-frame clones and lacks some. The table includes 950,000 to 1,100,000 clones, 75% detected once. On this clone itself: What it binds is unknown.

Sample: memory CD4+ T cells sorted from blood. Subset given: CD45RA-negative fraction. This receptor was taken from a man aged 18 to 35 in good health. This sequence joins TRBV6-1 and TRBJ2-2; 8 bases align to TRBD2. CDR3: CASSPGGYRTGELFF. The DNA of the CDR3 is TGTGCCAGCAGCCCGGGGGGGTATCGGACCGGGGAGCTGTTTTTT.